This T cell receptor (beta chain) came from a study of cytomegalovirus exposure and HLA in healthy donors. To note about this clone: As yet, its antigen is unknown.

60 Vbeta and 13 Jbeta primers were used in PCR. Measured with immunoSEQ multiplex PCR; TCRdb has only the in-frame clones, and not every one. The repertoire holds about 100,000 clones, with about four fifths as singletons. Germline V gives CDR1 KGHSH, CDR2 LQKENI. The CDR3 is 14 residues long. The junction had 4 bases not matched to a gene; V was cut back by 5 bases and J by 1 base. Broader study findings: Most TCR sequences showed up rarely, but some public TCRs showed up in many donors.

Input material: PBMCs. This rearrangement joins TRBV18 to TRBJ2-5, with 7 bases aligning to TRBD1. The receptor was derived from a female donor in good health and CMV-seropositive. The CDR3 DNA reads as TGTGCCAGCTCATCTAGACAGGGCCAAGAGACCCAGTACTTC. Translating it yields CASSSRQGQETQYF.